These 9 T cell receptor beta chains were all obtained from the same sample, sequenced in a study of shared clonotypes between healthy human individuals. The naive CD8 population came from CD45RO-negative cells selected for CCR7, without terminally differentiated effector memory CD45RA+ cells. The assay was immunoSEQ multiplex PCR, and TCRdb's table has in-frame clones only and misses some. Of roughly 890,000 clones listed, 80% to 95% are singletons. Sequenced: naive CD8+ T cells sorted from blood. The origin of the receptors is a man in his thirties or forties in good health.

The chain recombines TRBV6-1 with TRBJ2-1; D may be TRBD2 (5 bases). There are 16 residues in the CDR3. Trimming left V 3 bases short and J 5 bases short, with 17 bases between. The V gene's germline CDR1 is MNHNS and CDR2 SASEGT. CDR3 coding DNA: TGTGCCAGCAGTGAGATCAGTAGCGTTAGGAACAATGAGCAGTTCTTC. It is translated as CASSEISSVRNNEQFF.

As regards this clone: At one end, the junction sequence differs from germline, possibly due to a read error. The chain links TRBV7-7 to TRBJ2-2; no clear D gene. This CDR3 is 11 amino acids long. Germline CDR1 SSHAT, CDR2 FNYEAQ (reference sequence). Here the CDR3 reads CASSSDGELFF. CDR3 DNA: TGTGCTAGCAGCTCTGACGGGGAGCTGTTTTTT.

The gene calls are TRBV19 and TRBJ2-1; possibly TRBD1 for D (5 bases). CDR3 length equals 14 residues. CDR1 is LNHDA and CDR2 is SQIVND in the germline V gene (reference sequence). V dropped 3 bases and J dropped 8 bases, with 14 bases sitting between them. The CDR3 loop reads CASSILPGLDEQFF. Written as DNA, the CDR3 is TGTGCCAGTAGTATCCTCCCAGGGTTGGATGAGCAGTTCTTC.

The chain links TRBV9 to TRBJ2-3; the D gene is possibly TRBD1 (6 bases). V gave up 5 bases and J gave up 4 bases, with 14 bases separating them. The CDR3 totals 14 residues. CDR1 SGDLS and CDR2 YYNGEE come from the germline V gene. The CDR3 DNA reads TGTGCCAGCAGTCGGACAGTAAGGTCAGATACGCAGTATTTT. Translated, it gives CASSRTVRSDTQYF.

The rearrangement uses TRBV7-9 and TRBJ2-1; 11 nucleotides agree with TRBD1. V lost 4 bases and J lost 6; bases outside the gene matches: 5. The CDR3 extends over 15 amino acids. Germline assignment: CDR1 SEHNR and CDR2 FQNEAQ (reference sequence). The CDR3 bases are TGTGCCAGCAGCTCTCCCGGGACAGGGGGCAATGAGCAGTTCTTC. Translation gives CASSSPGTGGNEQFF.

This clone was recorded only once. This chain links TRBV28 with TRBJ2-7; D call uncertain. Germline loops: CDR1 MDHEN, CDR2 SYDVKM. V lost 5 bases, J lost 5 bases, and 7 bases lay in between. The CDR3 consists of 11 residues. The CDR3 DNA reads TGTGCCAGCAGTCCATCGGACGAGCAGTACTTC. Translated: CASSPSDEQYF.

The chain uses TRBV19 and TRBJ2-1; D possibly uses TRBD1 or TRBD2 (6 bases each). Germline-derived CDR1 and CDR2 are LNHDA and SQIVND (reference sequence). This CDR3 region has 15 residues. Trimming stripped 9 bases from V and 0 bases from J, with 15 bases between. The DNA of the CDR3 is TGTGCCAGCCAATGGGGGGCTAACTCCTACAATGAGCAGTTCTTC. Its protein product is CASQWGANSYNEQFF. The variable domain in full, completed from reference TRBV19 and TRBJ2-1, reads DGGITQSPKYLFRKEGQNVTLSCEQNLNHDAMYWYRQDPGQGLRLIYYSQIVNDFQKGDIAEGYSVSREKKESFPLTVTSAQKNPTAFYLCASQWGANSYNEQFFGPGTRLTVL.

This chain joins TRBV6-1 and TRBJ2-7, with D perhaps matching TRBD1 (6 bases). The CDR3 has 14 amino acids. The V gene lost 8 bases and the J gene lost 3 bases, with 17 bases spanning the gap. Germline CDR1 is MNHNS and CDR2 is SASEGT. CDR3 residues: CASAIYQQGYEQYF. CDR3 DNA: TGTGCCAGCGCCATATACCAACAGGGCTACGAGCAGTACTTC.

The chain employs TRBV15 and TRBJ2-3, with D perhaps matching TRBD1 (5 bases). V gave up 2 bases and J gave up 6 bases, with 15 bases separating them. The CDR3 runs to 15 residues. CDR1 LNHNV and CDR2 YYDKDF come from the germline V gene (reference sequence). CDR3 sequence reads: CATSRNRQRTDTQYF. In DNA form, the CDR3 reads TGTGCCACCAGCAGAAACCGACAGAGGACCGATACGCAGTATTTT.